This TCR beta chain appears in the sequencing data of a study of T cell clonotyping in hematopoietic cell transplantation (dated by TCRdb to about 2021). Study-wide context: Pretransplant recipient samples were obtained after cytoreduction. A total of some 130 blood samples were gathered in the study from roughly 40 consecutive transplant recipients along with their related donors. Recruitment of patients was conducted between late 2015 and early 2017, and follow-up was continued until late 2020 or death. What the work shows at the level of the full study, not this receptor alone: Only a small fraction of recipient repertoires overlapped donor repertoires, with over 97% appearing de novo at the given depth. The sample size was limited, and because cells were not sorted, the contributions of CD4 and CD8 repertoires could not be separated. After transplant, TCR diversity in recipients dropped, and pathologically expanded clonotypes increased progressively from day 30 to day 180. Inverse Simpson Index values from donors and from recipients before transplant predicted broader TCR repertoire diversity after transplant.

The intended sense of this specimen's time point label: recipient sample about 28 days before transplant, after cytoreduction. Blood samples were obtained from recipients approximately 28 days before transplant and at days 30, 100 and 180 after transplant. Nuclei Lysis Solution was used to extract genomic DNA from fresh or cryopreserved unfractionated peripheral blood mononuclear cells. As concerns this clone: Its antigen is unknown. Per-base quality was not reported, and no clone a single base away is much larger than it.

The junction shows trimming of 5 bases on V and 7 bases on J, and the gene matches do not reach 5 bases of it. The CDR3 covers 14 residues, taking in both the cysteine and the phenylalanine. CDR3 DNA only is kept here, 42 bases in frame from base 1. The germline V gene supplies CDR1 SGHDN and CDR2 FVKESK. With the immunoSEQ assay, which is a bias-controlled multiplex PCR relying on V- and J-specific primers, TCR beta CDR3 regions were amplified from genomic DNA. A proprietary barcode and Illumina adapter sequences were added to the CDR3 amplicons in a second PCR step. An Illumina MiSeq instrument was used for sequencing of the CDR3 libraries. The original pipeline was this. Export and quality control were performed with immunoSEQ Analyzer 3.0, and downstream analyses were performed with R Bioconductor and Immunarch. Only productive rearrangements in the normalized downsampled data set were used to calculate repertoire metrics. Clonotypes larger than 5 templates in the normalized cohort were defined as pathologically expanded. Repertoire diversity was measured with the Inverse Simpson Index. The non-normalized data set was used for CMV-specificity analyses so that all clonotypes could be captured. Held by TCRdb, this immuneACCESS table contains in-frame sequences only and omits some clones. Under half of the omission traces to an unresolved V gene where checked; the cause of the rest is unknown. That table is the source of V, J and clone size, and D and trimming were worked out from the DNA. Counted in this sample were about 36,000 clones; around 95% of them appeared once. Together, the top ten hold 1.5% to 2% of the sample.

The rearranged segments are TRBV14 and TRBJ1-6; 7 central bases correspond to TRBD1. The sample was peripheral blood mononuclear cells, taken before stem cell transplant. The receptor's source is a man in his forties with chronic myeloid leukemia. Some clones in this sample may be carry-over from other donors' samples. The CDR3 reads CASSYGTANSPLHF. The DNA sequence is TGTGCCAGCAGCTACGGGACAGCGAATTCACCCCTCCACTTT.